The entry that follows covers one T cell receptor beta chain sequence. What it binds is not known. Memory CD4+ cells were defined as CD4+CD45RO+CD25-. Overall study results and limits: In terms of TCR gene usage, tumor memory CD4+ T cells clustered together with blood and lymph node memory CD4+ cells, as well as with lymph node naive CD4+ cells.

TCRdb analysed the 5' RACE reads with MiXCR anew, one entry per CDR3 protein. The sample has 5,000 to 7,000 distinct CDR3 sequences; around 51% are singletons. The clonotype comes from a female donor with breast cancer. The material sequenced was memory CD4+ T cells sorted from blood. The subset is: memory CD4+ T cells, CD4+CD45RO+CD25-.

In nucleotides, the CDR3 is TGTGCCAGCAGTGAAGCGCTTCGAGGGGGCGGAAGAGGCTACACCTTC. Protein product: CASSEALRGGGRGYTF. The V and J genes are TRBV6-1 and TRBJ1-2; 7 bases line up with TRBD1. The V gene end was trimmed by 0 bases and the J gene end by 8 bases; junction bases not matched to a gene: 12. Germline V gives CDR1 MNHNS, CDR2 SASEGT. This CDR3 comprises 16 residues.